Shown below are 21 T cell receptor beta chains from a single sample sequenced in a study of blood T cell repertoires in COVID-19. Clones were sequenced by immunoSEQ multiplex PCR, and TCRdb holds only the in-frame ones, with some missing. Of around 480,000 clones listed, around 89% are singletons. Input material: peripheral blood. The receptors were gathered from a woman aged 45-60 years with COVID-19, enrolled during active disease.

The chain uses TRBV10-1 and TRBJ2-7; the D gene is possibly TRBD2 (6 bases). CDR3 length: 13 amino acids. Germline V lookup: CDR1 WNHNN, CDR2 SYGVQD (reference sequence). V lost 0 bases and J 4 bases, leaving 7 bases between the germline ends. Written as DNA, the CDR3 is TGCGCCAGCAGTGAGTCGGGGAGGTACGAGCAGTACTTC. Its protein product is CASSESGRYEQYF.

V gene TRBV5-8 combines with J gene TRBJ1-4; TRBD1 is a possible D gene (6 bases). In germline, CDR1 is SGHTS, CDR2 YDEGEE. Trimming removed 0 bases at V and 5 bases at J, with 8 bases between. CDR3 length: 14 residues. In DNA form, the CDR3 reads TGTGCCAGCAGCTTGGAGGGGGGGAATGAAAAACTGTTTTTT. It translates to CASSLEGGNEKLFF.

This chain uses TRBV7-9 with TRBJ1-4; the D is unclear. CDR3 size: 14 residues. The V end was cut by 0 bases, the J end by 4 bases, with 6 bases between. Germline V gene data show CDR1 as SEHNR and CDR2 as FQNEAQ (reference sequence). CDR3 amino acids: CASSLAAHNEKLFF. CDR3 nucleotides: TGTGCCAGCAGCTTAGCGGCACATAATGAAAAACTGTTTTTT.

V gene TRBV19 combines with J gene TRBJ2-4, with D possibly being TRBD2 (5 bases). V was shortened by 3 bases and J by 5 bases, with 11 bases between the two germline ends. The CDR3 covers 14 residues. CDR1 and CDR2 (germline): LNHDA, SQIVND (reference sequence). The CDR3 DNA sequence: TGTGCCAGTAGTATCCGGGATGCCCAAAACATTCAGTACTTC. The encoded protein is CASSIRDAQNIQYF.

The genes are TRBV3-1 (or the pseudogene TRBV3-2) and TRBJ1-1; the D is unclear. The ends were cut back, 1 base at V and 4 bases at J, with 13 bases in the middle. Germline-derived CDR1 and CDR2 are LGHDT and YNNKEL (reference sequence). The CDR3 length is 15 residues. The CDR3 DNA follows: TGTGCCAGCAGCCAAGTCCCCAGGAGGGTCACTGAAGCTTTCTTT. This codes for CASSQVPRRVTEAFF.

This sequence joins TRBV7-9 and TRBJ2-5; no clear D gene. Per the germline V gene, CDR1 is SEHNR and CDR2 is FQNEAQ (reference sequence). This CDR3 contains 14 residues. Trimming pared 1 base from V and 3 bases from J, leaving 9 bases between. The CDR3: CASSLVQPKETQYF. In nucleotides, the CDR3 is TGTGCCAGCAGCTTAGTCCAACCTAAAGAGACCCAGTACTTC.

This chain connects TRBV28 to TRBJ2-7; D is perhaps TRBD1 (5 bases). This CDR3 has 12 residues. CDR1 and CDR2 (germline): MDHEN, SYDVKM. V was trimmed by 11 bases and J by 3 bases, leaving 14 bases between them. CDR3 DNA sequence: TGTGCCTCTACAGGTCCAGGCTACGAGCAGTACTTC. Protein product: CASTGPGYEQYF.

The chain recombines TRBV6-5 with TRBJ2-5; 9 bases match TRBD1. This CDR3 contains 14 residues. The germline CDR1 and CDR2 sequences are MNHEY and SVGAGI. J gave up 6 bases and V 6 bases, and 8 bases lay outside the gene matches. The chain's CDR3 is CASSQGTGRQTQYF. The CDR3, as DNA: TGTGCCAGCAGCCAAGGGACAGGGCGGCAGACCCAGTACTTC.

As for this clone: Within the sample, other DNA sequences also encode this same CDR3. The V and J genes are TRBV30 and TRBJ1-1; 8 nucleotides align to TRBD1. After removal of 4 bases from V and 4 bases from J, the junction contained 5 bases not matched to a gene. The CDR3 covers 13 residues. CDR1 GTSNPN and CDR2 SVGIG come from the germline V gene (reference sequence). This CDR3 is CAWTRTGRTEAFF. DNA for the CDR3: TGTGCCTGGACCCGGACAGGGCGCACTGAAGCTTTCTTT.

This rearrangement joins TRBV29-1 to TRBJ1-1; D ambiguous. The CDR3 contains 13 residues. The ends were cut back, 5 bases at V and 0 bases at J, with 10 bases in the middle. The V gene's germline CDR1 is SQVTM and CDR2 ANQGSEA. CDR3 loop: CSVSNTLNTEAFF. The CDR3, as DNA: TGCAGCGTTTCCAACACCCTGAACACTGAAGCTTTCTTT.

V gene TRBV9 combines with J gene TRBJ2-2; TRBD2 aligns across 14 bases. Germline CDR1 SGDLS, CDR2 YYNGEE. V gave up 2 bases and J gave up 7 bases; unmatched junction bases: 10. This CDR3 region has 18 residues. In DNA, the CDR3 is TGTGCCAGCAGCGTGGGACTAGCGGGGGCCCCCGGGGACGGGGAGCTGTTTTTT. Protein: CASSVGLAGAPGDGELFF. The full variable domain, rest sourced from reference TRBV9 and TRBJ2-2, is DSGVTQTPKHLITATGQRVTLRCSPRSGDLSVYWYQQSLDQGLQFLIQYYNGEERAKGNILERFSAQQFPDLHSELNLSSLELGDSALYFCASSVGLAGAPGDGELFFGEGSRLTVL.

The V call is TRBV6-5, the J call TRBJ1-1, with D perhaps TRBD1 (5 bases). There are 12 residues in the CDR3. V lost 6 bases and J 6 bases, leaving 11 bases between the germline ends. Germline CDR1 MNHEY, CDR2 SVGAGI. The CDR3 region is CASSAVTAEAFF. CDR3 nucleotides: TGTGCCAGCAGCGCCGTGACAGCTGAAGCTTTCTTT.

V usage is TRBV7-3 and J usage is TRBJ2-2; no firm D call. Trimming pared 1 base from V and 6 bases from J, leaving 12 bases between. CDR3 length equals 15 residues. Germline CDR1 is SGHTA and CDR2 is FQGTGA. Here the CDR3 reads CASSLSRGNPGELFF. CDR3 in DNA: TGTGCCAGCAGCTTAAGTCGAGGAAATCCCGGGGAGCTGTTTTTT.

The count of this clone is one. The rearrangement links TRBV18 to TRBJ1-1; 9 bases are a match to TRBD1. CDR3 length equals 15 residues. V dropped 3 bases and J dropped 3; count of bases not matched to a gene: 5. CDR1 KGHSH and CDR2 LQKENI come from the germline V gene. As DNA, the CDR3 is TGTGCCAGCTCACCCGGGACAGGGATGTACACTGAAGCTTTCTTT. It encodes CASSPGTGMYTEAFF.

This chain connects TRBV7-2 to TRBJ2-1; D is possibly TRBD2 (5 bases). This CDR3 is built from 12 residues. Germline loops: CDR1 SGHTA, CDR2 FQGNSA. The V end lost 5 bases, the J end lost 13 bases, and 15 bases lay between the germline ends. DNA for the CDR3: TGTGCCAGCAGCCAAGACTTGGACTCTCAGTTCTTC. As protein: CASSQDLDSQFF.

The genes are TRBV30 and TRBJ2-2; TRBD2 might be the D (5 bases). The ends were cut back, 2 bases at V and 1 base at J, with 11 bases in the middle. There are 15 residues in the CDR3. The germline CDR1 and CDR2 sequences are GTSNPN and SVGIG (reference sequence). CDR3 sequence (DNA): TGTGCCTGGAGTAGGAGGTATCGGAACACCGGGGAGCTGTTTTTT. Its translation: CAWSRRYRNTGELFF.

This chain's CDR3 is CASSFRDRVSEQYF. The CDR3 nucleotides are TGTGCCAGCAGCTTCCGGGACAGGGTGTCCGAGCAGTACTTC. The chain recombines TRBV9 with TRBJ2-7; 9 nucleotides agree with TRBD1. This CDR3 is 14 amino acids long. With V trimmed by 4 bases and J by 6 bases, 8 bases remained unmatched. CDR1 is SGDLS and CDR2 is YYNGEE in the germline V gene.

The rearrangement links TRBV10-2 to TRBJ2-3, with 11 nucleotides matching TRBD2. The CDR3 totals 14 residues. CDR1 is WSHSY, CDR2 SAAADI, per germline. The V segment lost 6 bases and the J segment 2 bases; nucleotides outside the gene matches: 1. DNA for the CDR3: TGCGCCAGCAGGACTAGCGGGGTCACAGATACGCAGTATTTT. Translation gives CASRTSGVTDTQYF.

The rearrangement uses TRBV6-6 and TRBJ1-3, with TRBD1 identical over 8 bases. The CDR3 is 16 residues long. The V gene end was trimmed by 7 bases and the J gene end by 2 bases; junction bases not matched to a gene: 10. Germline CDR1 MNHNY, CDR2 SVGAGI (reference sequence). CDR3 amino acids: CASNSLGQGTGNTIYF. The CDR3 nucleotides are TGTGCCAGCAACTCACTCGGACAGGGTACTGGAAACACCATATATTTT.

This clone has just a few counts. This chain links TRBV5-4 with TRBJ1-1; D remains ambiguous. V was shortened by 3 bases and J by 7 bases, with 10 bases between the two germline ends. Germline V gene sequence: CDR1 SGHNT, CDR2 YYREEE (reference sequence). CDR3 size: 12 residues. The CDR3 DNA sequence: TGTGCCAGCAGCTACGAGAGCGATGAAGCTTTCTTT. It yields the protein CASSYESDEAFF.

The genes are TRBV9 and TRBJ1-2, with TRBD1 as a possible D gene (6 bases). Trimming removed 0 bases at V and 8 bases at J, with 17 bases between. The CDR3 has 15 amino acids. Germline CDR1 SGDLS, CDR2 YYNGEE. The CDR3 protein is CASSVVTGPPGGYTF. In nucleotides, the CDR3 is TGTGCCAGCAGCGTAGTAACAGGGCCTCCGGGCGGCTACACCTTC.